Only a few counts were recorded for the clone carrying this T cell receptor beta chain. Its antigen is still unknown. This entry belongs to a study of T cell repertoires in cytomegalovirus infection. About the research overall: Matching HLA type, along with CMV infection, was indicated by public TCR beta signatures.

This CDR3 contains 14 residues. V lost 1 base, J lost 6 bases, and 12 bases lay in between. From germline, CDR1 is SGHVS and CDR2 FNYEAQ. From the reads, TCRdb called clonotypes with MiXCR, one entry per CDR3 protein. The sample lists around 500,000 distinct CDR3 sequences, roughly 46% occurring once. This TCR was recovered from a human donor in good health (CMV status not recorded). Some clones in this sample may be carry-over from other donors' samples. This specimen consisted of cultured PBMCs, obtained from culture after CMV antigen stimulation. The chain is built from TRBV7-6 and TRBJ2-5; D not resolved. Here the CDR3 DNA reads TGTGCCAGCAGCTTAGATTATAGCAGGAAGACCCAGTACTTC. The encoded protein is CASSLDYSRKTQYF.